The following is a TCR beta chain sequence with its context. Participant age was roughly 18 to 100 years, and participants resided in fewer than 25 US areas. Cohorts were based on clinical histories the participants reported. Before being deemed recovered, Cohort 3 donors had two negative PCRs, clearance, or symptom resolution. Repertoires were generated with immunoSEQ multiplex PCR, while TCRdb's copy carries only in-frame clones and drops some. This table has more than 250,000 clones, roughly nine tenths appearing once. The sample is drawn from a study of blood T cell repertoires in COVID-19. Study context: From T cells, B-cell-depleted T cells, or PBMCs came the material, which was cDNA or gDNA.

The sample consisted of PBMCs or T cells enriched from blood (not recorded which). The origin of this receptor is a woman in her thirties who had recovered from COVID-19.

CDR3 sequence reads: CASSFAGGWETQYF. In nucleotides, the CDR3 is TGTGCCAGCAGCTTCGCGGGGGGATGGGAGACCCAGTACTTC. V is TRBV5-4 and J is TRBJ2-5; 8 positions agree with TRBD2. Trimming took 2 bases from V and 5 from J; bases not matched to a gene: 5. The CDR3 length is 14 residues. The germline V gene encodes CDR1 SGHNT and CDR2 YYREEE (reference sequence).